This TCR beta chain came from a study of T cell responses to AZD1222 COVID-19 vaccine. Method: immunoSEQ multiplex PCR; TCRdb's copy keeps in-frame clones and lacks some. This sample has over 100,000 clones; 90% occur once, and the top ten carry 6.9%. V lost 0 bases and J 9 bases, leaving 8 bases between the germline ends. This CDR3 is 12 amino acids long. Germline CDR1 is ENHRY and CDR2 is SYGVKD. This clonotype originated in an adult in good health. The chain joins TRBV10-3 to TRBJ1-1; D gene unclear. The sequencing used peripheral blood, collected on day 0 of AZD1222 vaccination. CDR3 region: CAISESHRKAFF. The CDR3 DNA reads as TGTGCCATCAGTGAGTCGCACCGTAAAGCTTTCTTT.